This T cell receptor beta chain was recovered during a study of OX40 agonist ivuxolimab in advanced cancers. Overall study context: Partial responses occurred in Three dose-escalation patients, one with hepatocellular carcinoma and two with cutaneous melanoma.

The protocol was immunoSEQ multiplex PCR, while the TCRdb copy is restricted to in-frame clones and leaves out a portion. The table shows about 64,000 clones, with more than 75% occurring only once. Notes on this clone: What it recognizes is unknown. Other DNA sequences in the same sample also yield this CDR3.

The ends were cut back, 6 bases at V and 3 bases at J, with 16 bases in the middle. The length of the CDR3 is 15 residues. The V gene's germline CDR1 is MDHEN and CDR2 SYDVKM. General study findings and limits: In the 0.1-3.0 mg/kg groups, partial responders showed among the lowest expansion. Researchers report that CD8+ T cells had, on average, more expanded clones than CD4+.

Sample: CD4+ or CD8+ T cells sorted from blood, taken in a trial of the OX40 agonist ivuxolimab. This TCR derives from an adult with an advanced solid tumor such as melanoma, head and neck, liver or kidney cancer. The V gene is TRBV28, the J gene TRBJ2-3; D could derive from TRBD1 or TRBD2 (7 bases each). CDR3 protein: CASSPGGRGTDTQYF. The DNA of the CDR3 is TGTGCCAGCAGCCCAGGGGGGCGGGGGACAGATACGCAGTATTTT.